The 27 T cell receptor beta chains given below trace back to one sample, sequenced in a study of blood T cell repertoires in COVID-19. The table came from immunoSEQ multiplex PCR; TCRdb's copy has only in-frame clones and leaves some out. The data show around 100,000 clones, over 75% seen once. Sample: peripheral blood. The receptor set was obtained from a human donor in a cohort sampled during active or convalescent COVID-19.

The chain recombines TRBV28 with TRBJ1-5, with a weak D call TRBD1 (5 bases). The V end was cut by 6 bases, the J end by 6 bases, with 12 bases between. This CDR3 contains 13 residues. Germline V gives CDR1 MDHEN, CDR2 SYDVKM. Here the CDR3 DNA reads TGTGCCAGCAGGGGGGGGGAAGGTCAGCCCCAGCATTTT. Its translation is CASRGGEGQPQHF.

The gene calls are TRBV4-3 and TRBJ2-3; 16 bases fit TRBD2. V was clipped by 4 bases and J by 4 bases; unmatched bases: 11. Per germline, CDR1 LGHNA and CDR2 YSLEER. CDR3 length: 19 amino acids. The CDR3 nucleotides are TGCGCCAGCAGCCTCGGGACTAGCGGGGGGGCGGTAGCCTCAGATACGCAGTATTTT. Encoded protein: CASSLGTSGGAVASDTQYF.

In this sample, this clone turned up once. The J gene is TRBJ2-3, the V gene TRBV11-3; TRBD2 matches 9 bases. V shed 1 base, J shed 4 bases, and the junction held 0 bases outside the gene matches. From germline, CDR1 is SGHNT and CDR2 YENEEA. The CDR3 consists of 14 residues. The CDR3 sequence: CASSLGGGADTQYF. CDR3 nucleotides: TGTGCCAGCAGCTTAGGCGGGGGGGCAGATACGCAGTATTTT.

The chain recombines TRBV5-1 with TRBJ2-1, with 9 bases identical to TRBD2. Germline V gives CDR1 SGHRS, CDR2 YFSETQ. After removal of 2 bases from V and 2 bases from J, the junction contained 5 bases not matched to a gene. The length of the CDR3 is 16 residues. The CDR3 DNA reads TGCGCCAGCAGCTTAGCGGGGGGTCAACCCTACAATGAGCAGTTCTTC. Translated, it gives CASSLAGGQPYNEQFF.

The rearrangement links TRBV9 to TRBJ2-3; the D is unclear. The CDR3 sequence is 15 residues long. V gave up 4 bases and J gave up 5 bases, with 17 bases separating them. The V gene's germline CDR1 is SGDLS and CDR2 YYNGEE. The CDR3 DNA reads TGTGCCAGCAGCCCCAAGTGGGCATTGGGAGATACGCAGTATTTT. Translating it yields CASSPKWALGDTQYF.

The rearrangement uses TRBV7-9 and TRBJ1-2; D gene uncertain. The CDR3 consists of 12 residues. The germline V and J ends were trimmed by 6 bases and 7 bases, with 12 bases remaining between them. The germline V gene encodes CDR1 SEHNR and CDR2 FQNEAQ (reference sequence). The CDR3 DNA is TGTGCCAGCAGTCGGAGGGCTGGTGGCTACACCTTC. Residues: CASSRRAGGYTF.

The chain carries TRBV6-1 and TRBJ2-5, with 10 nucleotides matching TRBD1. Germline CDR1 MNHNS, CDR2 SASEGT. V shed 1 base, J shed 5 bases, and the junction held 7 bases outside the gene matches. The CDR3 runs to 16 residues. CDR3 sequence reads: CASSEEVTGGMETQYF. The CDR3 nucleotides read TGTGCCAGCAGTGAAGAAGTGACAGGGGGCATGGAGACCCAGTACTTC.

The chain employs TRBV18 and TRBJ1-3; no clear D. CDR3 length: 15 amino acids. In germline, CDR1 is KGHSH, CDR2 LQKENI. V was cut by 3 bases and J by 0 bases, with 9 bases left in between. The CDR3, as DNA: TGTGCCAGCTCACCGCTCGGGGTCTCTGGAAACACCATATATTTT. Amino acid sequence: CASSPLGVSGNTIYF.

V is TRBV30 and J is TRBJ1-5, with a weak D call TRBD1 (5 bases). V lost 0 bases and J lost 3, with 6 bases in between. Germline V CDR1 and CDR2: GTSNPN, SVGIG (reference sequence). The CDR3 is made up of 13 amino acids. The CDR3 region has the DNA TGTGCCTGGAGTGTACAGGACAATCAGCCCCAGCATTTT. It codes for CAWSVQDNQPQHF. Drawing the rest from reference TRBV30 and TRBJ1-5, the complete variable domain is SQTIHQWPATLVQPVGSPLSLECTVEGTSNPNLYWYRQAAGRGLQLLFYSVGIGQISSEVPQNLSASRPQDRQFILSSKKLLLSDSGFYLCAWSVQDNQPQHFGDGTRLSIL.

The genes are TRBV4-3 and TRBJ1-2; TRBD1 aligns across 10 bases. The germline CDR1 and CDR2 sequences are LGHNA and YSLEER. V shed 5 bases and J 2 bases; nucleotides not matched to a gene: 11. This CDR3 spans 17 amino acids. CDR3 DNA: TGCGCCAGCAGCAACGGGACAGGGGTTCTTTTAAACTATGGCTACACCTTC. Its protein product is CASSNGTGVLLNYGYTF.

This rearrangement joins TRBV28 to TRBJ1-5, with D unresolved. Germline V lookup: CDR1 MDHEN, CDR2 SYDVKM. The CDR3 covers 16 residues. V dropped 5 bases and J dropped 2 bases, with 16 bases sitting between them. CDR3 amino acids: CASSPRGRGGNQPQHF. Here the CDR3 DNA reads TGTGCCAGCAGTCCAAGAGGGCGGGGTGGCAATCAGCCCCAGCATTTT.

The rearrangement links TRBV12-5 to TRBJ2-5, with TRBD1 matching over 10 bases. Trimming removed 6 bases from V and 3 bases from J; junction bases left unmatched: 4. From germline, CDR1 is LGHNT and CDR2 FRNRAP. The CDR3 extends over 14 amino acids. The CDR3 reads CASGTGQGKETQYF. As DNA, the CDR3 is TGTGCTAGTGGAACGGGACAGGGGAAAGAGACCCAGTACTTC.

The chain recombines TRBV12-5 with TRBJ2-1, with D possibly TRBD1 on 6 matching bases. V was clipped by 6 bases and J by 2 bases, with 11 bases between them. Germline CDR1 and CDR2: LGHNT and FRNRAP. This CDR3 spans 14 amino acids. DNA of the CDR3: TGTGCTAGTGGGACAGGTGCGACCTACAATGAGCAGTTCTTC. Encoded protein: CASGTGATYNEQFF.

This clone was picked up one time. The V gene is TRBV19, the J gene TRBJ1-6; TRBD1 might be the D (6 bases). There are 14 residues in the CDR3. Germline V gives CDR1 LNHDA, CDR2 SQIVND (reference sequence). With 7 bases removed from V and 5 bases from J, the gap between germline ends came to 12 bases. The CDR3 bases are TGTGCCAGTAAAGAGGACAGCCATAATTCACCCCTCCACTTT. Its protein product is CASKEDSHNSPLHF.

This clone was counted between two and nine times. The chain links TRBV13 to TRBJ1-1; D possibly corresponds to TRBD1 (5 bases). Germline V lookup: CDR1 PRHDT, CDR2 FYEKMQ (reference sequence). This CDR3 comprises 15 residues. The V end was cut by 5 bases, the J end by 1 base, with 14 bases between. In DNA, the CDR3 is TGTGCCAGCAGCCCGCGGGACGGGAAGAACACTGAAGCTTTCTTT. Protein sequence: CASSPRDGKNTEAFF.

The V and J genes are TRBV19 and TRBJ1-5; D uncertain. The germline gives CDR1 LNHDA, CDR2 SQIVND (reference sequence). The germline V and J ends were trimmed by 1 base and 1 base, with 5 bases remaining between them. CDR3 length: 14 residues. This CDR3 is CASSIGRSNQPQHF. The DNA of the CDR3 is TGTGCCAGTAGTATAGGCAGGAGCAATCAGCCCCAGCATTTT.

CDR3 sequence reads: CASSPPLPGQGNSPLHF. CDR3 DNA: TGTGCCAGCAGCCCCCCCCTCCCGGGACAGGGGAATTCACCCCTCCACTTT. This chain joins TRBV21-1 and TRBJ1-6; TRBD1, the table's D call, was not compared with the DNA. TRBV21-1 is noted as a pseudogene. This CDR3 contains 17 residues.

This clone was found a few times. The chain joins TRBV4-2 to TRBJ1-1, with D unresolved. The CDR3 totals 13 residues. V was cut by 5 bases and J by 2 bases, with 9 bases left in between. Germline CDR1 is LGHNA and CDR2 is YNFKEQ. CDR3 amino acids: CASSVRENTEAFF. CDR3 DNA sequence: TGTGCCAGCAGCGTCCGGGAAAACACTGAAGCTTTCTTT.

This clone turned up a few times. The chain combines TRBV10-3 with TRBJ2-1, with D perhaps TRBD1 (6 bases). Trimming removed 3 bases at V and 4 bases at J, with 13 bases between. This CDR3 comprises 15 residues. Per germline, CDR1 ENHRY and CDR2 SYGVKD. CDR3 in amino acids: CAISDSGTPYNEQFF. DNA for the CDR3: TGTGCCATCAGTGACTCCGGGACACCGTACAATGAGCAGTTCTTC.

The chain joins TRBV28 to TRBJ2-5, with D perhaps matching TRBD1 (6 bases). The CDR3 is 13 residues long. Trimming left V 5 bases short and J 3 bases short, with 10 bases between. Germline-derived CDR1 and CDR2 are MDHEN and SYDVKM. The CDR3 protein is CASSGDKKETQYF. As DNA, the CDR3 is TGTGCCAGCAGTGGGGACAAAAAAGAGACCCAGTACTTC.

The chain carries TRBV14 and TRBJ2-5; a weak D match, TRBD1 (5 bases). Germline V gives CDR1 SGHDN, CDR2 FVKESK. The length of the CDR3 is 14 residues. The V and J ends lost 4 bases and 5 bases respectively, with 14 bases between them. The CDR3 spells CASSLGQRAETQYF. As DNA, the CDR3 is TGTGCCAGCAGCCTGGGGCAAAGGGCCGAGACCCAGTACTTC.

The J gene is TRBJ2-3, the V gene TRBV24-1, with 7 bases fitting TRBD1. CDR1 KGHDR and CDR2 SFDVKD come from the germline V gene. Trimming took 9 bases from V and 7 from J; bases not matched to a gene: 15. This CDR3 contains 15 residues. This chain's CDR3 is CATLLPATGANTQYF. The CDR3 region has the DNA TGTGCCACCCTGCTCCCCGCCACAGGGGCAAATACGCAGTATTTT.

This clone occurred many times. The chain combines TRBV7-2 with TRBJ1-2, with D perhaps TRBD1 (5 bases). From germline, CDR1 is SGHTA and CDR2 FQGNSA. The V end lost 2 bases, the J end lost 4 bases, and 14 bases lay between the germline ends. This CDR3 is built from 15 residues. This chain's CDR3 is CASSLNQGWAYGYTF. In DNA, the CDR3 is TGTGCCAGCAGCTTAAACCAGGGCTGGGCCTATGGCTACACCTTC.

The chain employs TRBV5-1 and TRBJ1-2; D gene ambiguous. V was trimmed by 3 bases and J by 9 bases, leaving 21 bases between them. Germline lookup yields CDR1 SGHRS and CDR2 YFSETQ. The CDR3 runs to 15 residues. The CDR3 DNA sequence: TGCGCCAGCAGCTCGGCCGAGAGGAGCCCCCTGAGCTACACCTTC. This translates into CASSSAERSPLSYTF.

The V call is TRBV28, the J call TRBJ1-6, with 12 bases matching TRBD1. V trimming: 5 bases; J trimming: 4 bases; junction bases outside the gene matches: 3. CDR3 size: 16 residues. Germline loops: CDR1 MDHEN, CDR2 SYDVKM. CDR3 in amino acids: CASSGTGGQYNSPLHF. The CDR3, as DNA: TGTGCCAGCAGTGGGACAGGGGGCCAATATAATTCACCCCTCCACTTT. The full variable domain, with the rest looked up from reference TRBV28 and TRBJ1-6, is DVKVTQSSRYLVKRTGEKVFLECVQDMDHENMFWYRQDPGLGLRLIYFSYDVKMKEKGDIPEGYSVSREKKERFSLILESASTNQTSMYLCASSGTGGQYNSPLHFGNGTRLTVT.

The chain is built from TRBV19 and TRBJ1-4, with 7 bases identical to TRBD1. Trimming cost V 4 bases and J 5 bases; bases outside gene matches: 1. This CDR3 is built from 13 residues. Looked up from germline, CDR1 is LNHDA and CDR2 is SQIVND (reference sequence). CDR3 protein: CASSRTGNEKLFF. CDR3 nucleotides: TGTGCCAGTAGTAGGACAGGCAATGAAAAACTGTTTTTT.

The chain couples TRBV5-6 to TRBJ1-4; TRBD1 might be the D (6 bases). Deletions cut 5 bases from V and 3 bases from J, with 14 bases between. The germline gives CDR1 SGHDT, CDR2 YYEEEE. This CDR3 is built from 15 residues. CDR3 sequence: CASSTPGQANEKLFF. CDR3 nucleotides: TGTGCCAGCAGTACGCCGGGACAAGCTAATGAAAAACTGTTTTTT.